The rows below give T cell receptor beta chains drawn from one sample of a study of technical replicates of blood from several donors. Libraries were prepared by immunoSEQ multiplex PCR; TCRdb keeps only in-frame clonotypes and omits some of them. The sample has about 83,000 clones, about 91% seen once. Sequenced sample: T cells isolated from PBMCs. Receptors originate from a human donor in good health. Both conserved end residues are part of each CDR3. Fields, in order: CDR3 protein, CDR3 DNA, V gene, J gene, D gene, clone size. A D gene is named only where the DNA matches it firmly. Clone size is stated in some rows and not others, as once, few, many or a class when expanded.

CDR3: CASSIGTGNQPQHF; DNA: TGTGCCAGTAGTATCGGAACAGGGAATCAGCCCCAGCATTTT; V: TRBV19; J: TRBJ1-5; D: NA; size: NA
CDR3: CASSIVHLSHTEAFF; DNA: TGTGCCAGTAGTATAGTGCACTTATCCCACACTGAAGCTTTCTTT; V: TRBV19; J: TRBJ1-1; D: NA; size: NA
CDR3: CASSLSGGTTSYEQYF; DNA: TGTGCCAGCAGCTTGTCGGGGGGCACCACTTCCTACGAGCAGTACTTC; V: TRBV5-5; J: TRBJ2-7; D: NA; size: once
CDR3: CASSEQGQNSGNTIYF; DNA: TGTGCCAGCAGTGAGCAGGGACAGAACTCTGGAAACACCATATATTTT; V: TRBV2; J: TRBJ1-3; D: TRBD1; size: NA
CDR3: CASSEVGHFTDTQYF; DNA: TGTGCCAGCAGTGAAGTGGGCCACTTCACAGATACGCAGTATTTT; V: TRBV2; J: TRBJ2-3; D: NA; size: NA
CDR3: CASSSLPGQGDSYEQYF; DNA: TGTGCCAGCAGCTCATTGCCGGGACAGGGGGATTCCTACGAGCAGTACTTC; V: TRBV5-4; J: TRBJ2-7; D: TRBD1; size: NA
CDR3: CASTGSFYEQFF; DNA: TGTGCCAGCACGGGAAGTTTTTATGAGCAGTTCTTC; V: TRBV28; J: TRBJ2-1; D: NA; size: once
CDR3: CASSSTGIKGYTF; DNA: TGTGCCAGCAGCTCCACAGGGATAAAGGGCTACACCTTC; V: TRBV11-1; J: TRBJ1-2; D: NA; size: NA
CDR3: CATSLAGTYEQYF; DNA: TGTGCCACTTCGCTAGCGGGGACCTACGAGCAGTACTTC; V: TRBV4-2; J: TRBJ2-7; D: TRBD2; size: NA
CDR3: CASSSSGGSQPQHF; DNA: TGTGCCAGCAGCTCGTCGGGTGGGAGTCAGCCCCAGCATTTT; V: TRBV7-9; J: TRBJ1-5; D: NA; size: NA
CDR3: CASSLGLLETQYF; DNA: TGTGCCAGCAGCTTAGGACTTCTAGAGACCCAGTACTTC; V: TRBV5-8; J: TRBJ2-5; D: NA; size: NA
CDR3: CASLDSGILGELFF; DNA: TGTGCCAGCCTTGACTCAGGGATTCTCGGGGAGCTGTTTTTT; V: TRBV21-1; J: TRBJ2-2; D: NA; size: NA
CDR3: CASSSSDRSYYGYTF; DNA: TGCGCCAGCAGCTCTTCTGACAGGTCTTACTATGGCTACACCTTC; V: TRBV4-1; J: TRBJ1-2; D: NA; size: NA
CDR3: CASREGLRDIQYF; DNA: TGTGCCAGTAGGGAGGGGCTGAGGGACATTCAGTACTTC; V: TRBV19; J: TRBJ2-4; D: NA; size: few
CDR3: CASSEYVRGELFF; DNA: TGTGCCAGCAGTGAATATGTGAGAGGGGAGCTGTTTTTT; V: TRBV25-1; J: TRBJ2-2; D: NA; size: NA
CDR3: CASSRGLAGADTQYF; DNA: TGTGCCAGCAGTCGGGGACTAGCGGGAGCAGATACGCAGTATTTT; V: TRBV5-4; J: TRBJ2-3; D: TRBD2; size: once
CDR3: CASSSNDREATDTQYF; DNA: TGTGCCAGCAGCTCAAACGACAGGGAAGCTACAGATACGCAGTATTTT; V: TRBV7-9; J: TRBJ2-3; D: TRBD1; size: NA
CDR3: CASSHSIDRVETQYF; DNA: TGTGCCAGCAGCCATTCCATTGACAGGGTGGAGACCCAGTACTTC; V: TRBV14; J: TRBJ2-5; D: TRBD1; size: NA
CDR3: CSGRVAGGYTF; DNA: TGCAGTGGCAGGGTAGCGGGAGGCTACACCTTC; V: TRBV20-1; J: TRBJ1-2; D: NA; size: NA
CDR3: CASSLSVGGPQHF; DNA: TGTGCCAGCAGCTTAAGTGTTGGCGGGCCCCAGCATTTT; V: TRBV13; J: TRBJ1-5; D: NA; size: NA
CDR3: CASSQARARDYEQYF; DNA: TGCGCCAGCAGCCAAGCTAGGGCGAGGGACTACGAGCAGTACTTC; V: TRBV4-1; J: TRBJ2-7; D: NA; size: NA
CDR3: CASSSGATDTQYF; DNA: TGTGCCAGCAGTAGCGGAGCGACAGATACGCAGTATTTT; V: TRBV6-4; J: TRBJ2-3; D: NA; size: NA
CDR3: CASSVDRNTEAFF; DNA: TGTGCCAGCAGTGTAGACAGGAACACTGAAGCTTTCTTT; V: TRBV6-1; J: TRBJ1-1; D: NA; size: NA
CDR3: CASSYWAAEGTEAFF; DNA: TGTGCCAGCAGTTACTGGGCCGCGGAGGGCACTGAAGCTTTCTTT; V: TRBV6-5; J: TRBJ1-1; D: NA; size: NA
CDR3: CASRNPGSWANVLTF; DNA: TGTGCCAGCAGAAATCCCGGGTCTTGGGCCAACGTCCTGACTTTC; V: TRBV28; J: TRBJ2-6; D: NA; size: NA
CDR3: CASSWAGGKNIQYF; DNA: TGTGCCAGCAGTTGGGCAGGGGGAAAGAACATTCAGTACTTC; V: TRBV28; J: TRBJ2-4; D: TRBD1; size: NA
CDR3: CASSLGGDGQSPLHF; DNA: TGTGCCAGCAGCTTGGGAGGCGACGGCCAGTCACCCCTCCACTTT; V: TRBV7-3; J: TRBJ1-6; D: NA; size: NA
CDR3: CASSSRPGGLTDSNQPQHF; DNA: TGTGCCAGTAGCTCACGGCCGGGGGGACTCACGGATAGCAATCAGCCCCAGCATTTT; V: TRBV19; J: TRBJ1-5; D: NA; size: NA
CDR3: CASSEYRGNSYNEQFF; DNA: TGTGCCAGCAGTGAATATCGGGGAAACTCCTACAATGAGCAGTTCTTC; V: TRBV25-1; J: TRBJ2-1; D: NA; size: NA
CDR3: CASSGGTGSADTQYF; DNA: TGTGCCAGCAGTGGTGGGACAGGGAGCGCAGATACGCAGTATTTT; V: TRBV6-6; J: TRBJ2-3; D: TRBD1; size: NA
CDR3: CASSFLLAGVSTQETQYF; DNA: TGTGCCAGCAGCTTTCTACTAGCGGGAGTCTCGACCCAAGAGACCCAGTACTTC; V: TRBV5-8; J: TRBJ2-5; D: TRBD2; size: NA
CDR3: CASSQVQGAADTQYF; DNA: TGTGCCAGCAGCCAAGTCCAGGGGGCGGCAGATACGCAGTATTTT; V: TRBV14; J: TRBJ2-3; D: TRBD1; size: NA